This entry features one T cell receptor (beta chain) sequence. Its specificity is not known. This sample was taken from a study of T cell repertoires in cytomegalovirus infection. TCRdb called the reads again in MiXCR, with one record for every CDR3 protein. The table records approximately 470,000 distinct CDR3 sequences, under 55% of them present only once. Trimming left V 2 bases short and J 6 bases short, with 14 bases between. The germline gives CDR1 LGHNA, CDR2 YNFKEQ. CDR3 length: 15 residues. The source of this sequence is a human donor in good health (CMV status not recorded). Some clones in this sample may be carry-over from other donors' samples. The chain combines TRBV4-2 with TRBJ1-3, with D uncertain. Sequenced here: cultured PBMCs, sampled from culture after CMV antigen stimulation. The DNA for the CDR3 is TGTGCCAGCAGCCAACCGGGATCCCGAGAAAACACCATATATTTT. Translation gives CASSQPGSRENTIYF.